This TCR beta chain is from a study of CD8 T cells in Susac syndrome. The authors reverse transcribed roughly 0.5 to 1 ug RNA with random hexamers. TCRdb passed the immunoSEQ multiplex PCR reads through MiXCR, listing each CDR3 protein once. The profile shows approximately 100,000 distinct CDR3 sequences, 85% to 95% of them singletons. Sample: CD8+ T cells from PBMCs. The TCR sequence derives from a human donor in good health.

The CDR3, as DNA: TGCAGTGCCTACGCGGGAAGCGGTTCCTACAATGAGCAGTTCTTC. It specifies CSAYAGSGSYNEQFF. The rearrangement uses TRBV20-1 and TRBJ2-1; TRBD2 might be the D (6 bases). CDR1 is DFQATT and CDR2 is SNEGSKA in the germline V gene (reference sequence). Trimming stripped 6 bases from V and 1 base from J, with 16 bases between. This CDR3 has 15 residues.